These 13 T cell receptor beta chains share one sample of origin, sequenced in a study of cytomegalovirus exposure and HLA in healthy donors. The PCR used 60 Vbeta and 13 Jbeta primers. TCRdb keeps only in-frame clones here, not all; method: immunoSEQ multiplex PCR. The table lists some 150,000 clones, roughly 80% of them singletons. The specimen sequenced was PBMCs. The receptor source for this set is a young man in good health and CMV-seronegative.

The chain joins TRBV14 to TRBJ2-7; D is possibly TRBD1 (6 bases). Germline V gene data show CDR1 as SGHDN and CDR2 as FVKESK. The CDR3 runs to 16 residues. V gave up 4 bases and J gave up 0 bases, with 16 bases separating them. Here the CDR3 reads CASSLSQGLFSYEQYF. In DNA, the CDR3 is TGTGCCAGCAGCCTCTCGCAGGGGTTGTTCTCCTACGAGCAGTACTTC.

CDR3 in DNA: TGTGCCGCCCAAGGGACAGGGAACGGAAACACCATATATTTT. It specifies CAAQGTGNGNTIYF. This chain joins TRBV10-3 and TRBJ1-3; TRBD1 matches at 9 bases. From germline, CDR1 is ENHRY and CDR2 SYGVKD. The CDR3 sequence is 14 residues long. The V segment lost 11 bases and the J segment 4 bases; nucleotides outside the gene matches: 9.

The chain links TRBV27 to TRBJ1-5; possible D gene TRBD1, 5 bases. The CDR3 is 16 residues long. The germline V gene encodes CDR1 MNHEY and CDR2 SMNVEV (reference sequence). V dropped 5 bases and J dropped 1 base, with 15 bases sitting between them. This chain's CDR3 is CASSTSGSLSNQPQHF. In nucleotides, the CDR3 is TGTGCCAGCAGTACTTCAGGGTCCTTGAGCAATCAGCCCCAGCATTTT.

V gene TRBV6-6 combines with J gene TRBJ2-7; tentatively, D is TRBD2 (5 bases). V was pared by 0 bases and J by 6 bases, with 12 bases between. The CDR3 is made up of 14 amino acids. CDR1 and CDR2 from the germline V gene are MNHNY and SVGAGI (reference sequence). This CDR3 is CASSYSRVTGEQYF. DNA for the CDR3: TGTGCCAGCAGTTACTCGAGGGTAACGGGCGAGCAGTACTTC.

This clone is a singleton in its sample. V usage is TRBV7-3 and J usage is TRBJ1-2, with 11 bases that match TRBD1. The CDR3 is made up of 16 amino acids. J gave up 7 bases and V 5 bases, and 12 bases lay outside the gene matches. The germline gives CDR1 SGHTA, CDR2 FQGTGA. The CDR3: CASSPGTGGGYSGYTF. The DNA for the CDR3 is TGTGCCAGCAGCCCCGGGACAGGGGGAGGCTATAGTGGCTACACCTTC.

The J gene is TRBJ2-6, the V gene TRBV27; 7 bases fit TRBD2. In germline, CDR1 is MNHEY, CDR2 SMNVEV (reference sequence). The CDR3 covers 16 residues. The trim removed 5 bases at V and 12 bases at J, leaving 16 bases unmatched. This CDR3 is CASSLSGISTITVLTF. The CDR3 DNA reads TGTGCCAGCAGTCTAAGCGGGATCTCCACCATAACCGTCCTGACTTTC.

CDR3 sequence: CASRLLAGGETQYF. For the CDR3, the DNA is TGTGCCAGTAGGCTACTAGCGGGAGGGGAGACCCAGTACTTC. This chain uses TRBV19 with TRBJ2-5; 13 bases line up with TRBD2. Germline V CDR1 and CDR2: LNHDA, SQIVND (reference sequence). J was trimmed by 5 bases and V by 6 bases; bases with no gene match: 3. The CDR3 spans 14 residues.

The rearrangement joins TRBV19 to TRBJ1-1; 9 nucleotides match TRBD1. V trimming: 7 bases; J trimming: 4 bases; junction bases outside the gene matches: 7. Germline CDR1 is LNHDA and CDR2 is SQIVND (reference sequence). CDR3 size: 14 residues. The CDR3 sequence is CASMGQGPFTEAFF. As DNA, the CDR3 is TGTGCCAGTATGGGACAGGGCCCTTTCACTGAAGCTTTCTTT.

A single count supports this clone. V is TRBV27 and J is TRBJ2-1; 12 nucleotides line up with TRBD2. V lost 6 bases and J lost 4; bases outside the gene matches: 7. This CDR3 comprises 16 residues. From germline, CDR1 is MNHEY and CDR2 SMNVEV (reference sequence). The CDR3 loop is CASSSLAGGPYNEQFF. CDR3 in DNA: TGTGCCAGCAGCTCTCTAGCGGGAGGGCCTTACAATGAGCAGTTCTTC.

The V gene is TRBV19, the J gene TRBJ2-7, with 10 bases matching TRBD1. CDR3 length: 15 residues. CDR1 and CDR2 (germline): LNHDA, SQIVND (reference sequence). The trim removed 5 bases at V and 4 bases at J, leaving 8 bases unmatched. The CDR3 region has the DNA TGTGCCAGTAGTCCCCGGGACAGGGGTATGTACGAGCAGTACTTC. It specifies CASSPRDRGMYEQYF.

V and J are TRBV19 and TRBJ1-2; D gene ambiguous. The CDR3 runs 14 residues. V was pared by 1 base and J by 5 bases, with 11 bases between. The germline V gene encodes CDR1 LNHDA and CDR2 SQIVND (reference sequence). This chain's CDR3 is CASSIGGSSYGYTF. The CDR3 DNA reads as TGTGCCAGTAGTATAGGAGGCAGTAGTTATGGCTACACCTTC.

The chain recombines TRBV7-8 with TRBJ2-1; TRBD2 might be the D (7 bases). CDR3 length equals 15 residues. V was cut by 2 bases and J by 0 bases, with 8 bases left in between. The germline V gene has CDR1 SGHVS and CDR2 FQNEAQ. The CDR3, as DNA: TGTGCCAGCAGCTTAAGGGGGGGCTCCTACAATGAGCAGTTCTTC. Its protein is CASSLRGGSYNEQFF.

The V gene is TRBV16, the J gene TRBJ1-2; D unresolved. Looked up from germline, CDR1 is KGHSY and CDR2 is FQNENV. This CDR3 is built from 16 residues. The germline V and J ends were trimmed by 4 bases and 7 bases, with 22 bases remaining between them. In DNA form, the CDR3 reads TGTGCCAGCAGCCCTGCCGCACCCACCCGCAGCGGTGGCTACACCTTC. As protein: CASSPAAPTRSGGYTF.